This T cell receptor beta chain was captured by sequencing in a study of shared clonotypes between healthy human individuals. Naive CD8 isolation took CD45RO-negative cells positively selected for CCR7 and excluded terminally differentiated effector memory CD45RA+ cells. Study-wide results and limits: Limitation of the genetic and exposure-history diversity represented came from the few donors. The naive CD4 repertoires of several donors were compared, and approximately 5% of clonotypes were shared. Sorted-subset samples were not fully sequenced, rarefaction indicated.

Genomic DNA (from each subset) was split evenly across several immunoSEQ plates. Generated by immunoSEQ multiplex PCR, the TCRdb table keeps only in-frame clones and is missing some. The data hold about 1,800,000 clones, with about 95% observed a single time. Note on this clone: Its antigen is not identified.

Per the germline V gene, CDR1 is MGHRA and CDR2 is YSYEKL. Unmatched junction bases numbered 6, after V lost 4 bases and J lost 5 bases. The CDR3 is 16 residues long. The receptor comes from a young man in good health. The sample consisted of naive CD8+ T cells sorted from blood. The chain links TRBV4-1 to TRBJ2-2, with 11 bases aligning to TRBD2. This CDR3 reads CASSPLAGGGTGELFF. The CDR3 DNA sequence: TGCGCCAGCAGCCCCCTAGCGGGAGGCGGTACCGGGGAGCTGTTTTTT.